Listed below are T cell receptor beta chains from one sample, sequenced in a study of multiple sclerosis patients with progressive multifocal leukoencephalopathy. Data came from immunoSEQ multiplex PCR; TCRdb stores just in-frame clones and leaves some out. The data contain 29,000 or so clones, roughly 89% of them singletons. Sequencing was performed on PBMCs, taken from a patient treated with natalizumab. These receptors were taken from a human donor with multiple sclerosis. Both conserved end residues are part of each CDR3. D genes are given only for firm matches. Only some rows state a clone size, as once, few, many or a class for expanded clones.

TRBV11-2,TRBD2,16,NA,TRBJ2-7,CASSLVGGVISYEQYF,TGTGCCAGCAGCTTAGTGGGAGGGGTCATCTCCTACGAGCAGTACTTC
TRBV7-8,NA,16,NA,TRBJ2-3,CASKNSGLGTTDTQYF,TGTGCCAGCAAGAACTCGGGACTGGGGACCACAGATACGCAGTATTTT
TRBV28,NA,15,few,TRBJ2-3,CASSPPGGVTDTQYF,TGTGCCAGCAGTCCGCCGGGGGGCGTCACAGATACGCAGTATTTT
TRBV4-3,NA,16,NA,TRBJ2-7,CASSQGRTLSSYEQYF,TGCGCCAGCAGCCAGGGACGGACGCTTAGCTCCTACGAGCAGTACTTC
TRBV4-1,NA,13,NA,TRBJ2-7,CASSQDRRDEQYF,TGCGCCAGCAGCCAAGATCGCCGGGACGAGCAGTACTTC
TRBV12-5,TRBD2,21,NA,TRBJ2-3,CASGLILSGTSGRVGTDTQYF,TGTGCTAGTGGTTTGATCCTGTCCGGGACTAGCGGGAGGGTAGGCACAGATACGCAGTATTTT
TRBV2,NA,15,NA,TRBJ1-6,CASSGLRGVNSPLHF,TGTGCCAGCAGTGGCCTGAGGGGGGTAAATTCACCCCTCCACTTT
TRBV4-3,NA,16,NA,TRBJ2-1,CASSQDWQPQYNEQFF,TGCGCCAGCAGCCAAGATTGGCAACCCCAGTACAATGAGCAGTTCTTC
TRBV7-9,NA,11,NA,TRBJ1-2,CASSFGSGYTF,TGTGCCAGCAGCTTCGGAAGTGGCTACACCTTC
TRBV23-1,NA,18,once,TRBJ1-5,CASSQSSQGADDNQPQHF,TGCGCCAGCAGTCAATCCTCGCAGGGTGCTGACGACAATCAGCCCCAGCATTTT
TRBV6-6,NA,10,NA,TRBJ2-4,CASSSDGKYF,TGTGCCAGCAGTTCAGACGGAAAGTACTTC
TRBV13,TRBD2,17,NA,TRBJ2-3,CASSDPSQPSGRDTQYF,TGTGCCAGCAGCGACCCGTCCCAGCCGAGCGGGAGGGATACGCAGTATTTT
TRBV19,NA,13,NA,TRBJ1-1,CASSIDRDTEAFF,TGTGCCAGTAGTATAGATCGGGACACTGAAGCCTTCTTT
TRBV18,NA,14,once,TRBJ2-1,CASSPLPKEAEQFF,TGTGCCAGCTCACCACTGCCGAAGGAGGCTGAGCAGTTCTTC
TRBV11-2,NA,14,NA,TRBJ1-2,CASSPRQVSRGYTF,TGTGCCAGCAGCCCCCGACAGGTTTCGCGTGGCTACACCTTC
TRBV28,TRBD1,15,NA,TRBJ1-2,CASSSSGTGGPGYTF,TGTGCCAGCAGTTCGTCCGGGACAGGGGGTCCAGGCTACACCTTC
TRBV2,TRBD1,15,few,TRBJ1-4,CASRGTGGFVEKLFF,TGTGCCAGCAGGGGGACAGGGGGATTCGTAGAAAAACTGTTTTTT
TRBV5-1,NA,14,NA,TRBJ2-7,CASSLLQVNSEQYF,TGCGCCAGCAGCTTGCTACAGGTGAATTCCGAGCAGTACTTC